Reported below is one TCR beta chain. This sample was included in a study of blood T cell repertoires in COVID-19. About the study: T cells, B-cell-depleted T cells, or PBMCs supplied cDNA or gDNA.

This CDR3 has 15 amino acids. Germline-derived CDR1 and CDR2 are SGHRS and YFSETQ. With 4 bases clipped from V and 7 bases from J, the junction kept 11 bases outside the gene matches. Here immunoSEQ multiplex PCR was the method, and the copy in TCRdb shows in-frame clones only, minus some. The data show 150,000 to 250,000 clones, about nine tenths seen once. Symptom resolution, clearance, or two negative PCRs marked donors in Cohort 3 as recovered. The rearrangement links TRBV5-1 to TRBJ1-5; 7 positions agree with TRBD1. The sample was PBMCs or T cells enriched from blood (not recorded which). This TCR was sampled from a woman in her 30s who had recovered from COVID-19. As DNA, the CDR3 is TGCGCCAGCAGCGAGGGGGCCCAAACTAGGCAGCCCCAGCATTTT. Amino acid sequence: CASSEGAQTRQPQHF.